This T cell receptor (beta chain) originates from a study of patients and donors after allogeneic stem cell transplantation. TCRdb fed the RT-PCR reads into MiXCR, producing one record per CDR3 protein. Among fewer than 500,000 distinct CDR3 sequences listed, about a sixth were seen once. The table lists this clonotype with a few counts. Material: blood, either unsorted or a sorted T cell fraction (not recorded which). This clonotype was obtained from a human donor who was either an allogeneic HSCT recipient or a stem cell or donor lymphocyte infusion donor (not recorded which). It is not recorded whose cells these are; they may come from a transplant donor.

The CDR3 DNA is TGCGCCAGCAGCCAAGGTCCCCAGGGGGCTTACAATGAGCAGTTCTTC. Amino acids: CASSQGPQGAYNEQFF. The V and J genes are TRBV4-1 and TRBJ2-1; 8 nucleotides line up with TRBD1. CDR3 size: 16 residues. V trimming: 1 base; J trimming: 4 bases; junction bases outside the gene matches: 6. The V gene's germline CDR1 is MGHRA and CDR2 YSYEKL.